This TCR beta chain was profiled in a study of siplizumab effects on memory and regulatory T cells. Points from the study as a whole: Tregs that proliferated in siplizumab cultures did not have their suppressive function confirmed.

In the case of this clone: As yet, its antigen is unknown.

The table came from immunoSEQ multiplex PCR; TCRdb's copy has only in-frame clones and leaves some out. The data contain more than 85,000 clones, around 90% of them singletons. Germline V gives CDR1 SEHNR, CDR2 FQNEAQ (reference sequence). This CDR3 has 14 residues. V lost 4 bases and J lost 8; bases outside the gene matches: 9. The sample taken for sequencing was CD4+ T cells sorted from blood. The sequence derives from a human donor in good health. Some clones in this sample may be carry-over from other donors' samples. The J gene is TRBJ2-7, the V gene TRBV7-9, with 9 nucleotides matching TRBD2. The CDR3 sequence is CASSSISGSSKQYF. In DNA, the CDR3 is TGTGCCAGCAGCTCGATTAGCGGGAGTTCAAAGCAGTACTTC.